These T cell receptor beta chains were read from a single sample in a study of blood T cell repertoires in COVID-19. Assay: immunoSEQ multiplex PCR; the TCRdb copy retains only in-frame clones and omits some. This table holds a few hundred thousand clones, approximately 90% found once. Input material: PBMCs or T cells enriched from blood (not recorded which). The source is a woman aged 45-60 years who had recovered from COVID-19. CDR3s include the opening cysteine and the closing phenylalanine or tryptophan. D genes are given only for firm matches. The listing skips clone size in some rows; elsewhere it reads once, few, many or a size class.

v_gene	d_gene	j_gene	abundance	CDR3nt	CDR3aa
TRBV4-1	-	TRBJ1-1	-	TGCGCCAGCAGCCAATACGGTCTGAACACTGAAGCTTTCTTT	CASSQYGLNTEAFF
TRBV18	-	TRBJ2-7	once	TGTGCCAGCTCACAAACAGGGGACTCAATAACCTACGAGCAGTACTTC	CASSQTGDSITYEQYF
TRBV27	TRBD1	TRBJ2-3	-	TGTGCCAGCAGTTTTAACGAACAGGGGTCAGATACGCAGTATTTT	CASSFNEQGSDTQYF
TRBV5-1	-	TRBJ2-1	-	TGCGCCAGCAGCCCGAGCGCGGGTGACCCCTACAATGAGCAGTTCTTC	CASSPSAGDPYNEQFF
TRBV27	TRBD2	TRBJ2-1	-	TGTGCCAGCAGTCGGACCCCGGGACTAGCGGTGAATGAGCAGTTCTTC	CASSRTPGLAVNEQFF
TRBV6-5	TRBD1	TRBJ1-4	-	TGTGCCAGCAGGACAGGGCCAAAAGATAATGAAAAACTGTTTTTT	CASRTGPKDNEKLFF
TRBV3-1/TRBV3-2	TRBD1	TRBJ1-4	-	TGTGCCAGCAGCCAAGCGGACAGGTATGATGGAAAACTGTTTTTT	CASSQADRYDGKLFF
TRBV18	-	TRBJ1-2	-	TGTGCCAGCTCCGACAGACCCGACTATGGCTACACCTTC	CASSDRPDYGYTF
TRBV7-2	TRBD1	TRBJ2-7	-	TGTGCCAGCACCATATCGGGACAGGGCTCCTACGAGCAGTACTTC	CASTISGQGSYEQYF
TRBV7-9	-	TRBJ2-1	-	TGTGCCAGCACCCCGGTCATCGGGAGCTCCTACAATGAGCAGTTCTTC	CASTPVIGSSYNEQFF
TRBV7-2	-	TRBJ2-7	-	TGTGCCAGCAAGTGGAGCACCTCCTACGAGCAGTACTTC	CASKWSTSYEQYF
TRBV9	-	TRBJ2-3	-	TGTGCCAGCGGACGGGGGTCCACAGATACGCAGTATTTT	CASGRGSTDTQYF
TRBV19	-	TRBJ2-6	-	TGTGCCAGTAGTAAGGGAGGGGGGATTGGGGCCAACGTCCTGACTTTC	CASSKGGGIGANVLTF
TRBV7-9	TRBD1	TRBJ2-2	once	TGTGCCAGCAGCCAAGACAGGGGGACCGGGGAGCTGTTTTTT	CASSQDRGTGELFF
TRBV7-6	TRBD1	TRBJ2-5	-	TGTGCCAGCAGCCCGAGAGGACAGGGGGCTAGTAAGGAGACCCAGTACTTC	CASSPRGQGASKETQYF
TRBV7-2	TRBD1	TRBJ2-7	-	TGTGCCAGCAGCTCCTCGGGACAGGGGTCCTACGAGCAGTACTTC	CASSSSGQGSYEQYF
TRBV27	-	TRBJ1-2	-	TGTGCCACTAAAGACGGAGCTAACTATGGCTACACCTTC	CATKDGANYGYTF
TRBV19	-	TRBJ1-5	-	TGTGCCAGTAGTCCACAGGAGAGTCAGCCCCAGCATTTT	CASSPQESQPQHF
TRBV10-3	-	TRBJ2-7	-	TGTGCCACGAGGGGACAAGGGATCTACGAGCAGTACTTC	CATRGQGIYEQYF
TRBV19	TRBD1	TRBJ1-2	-	TGTGCCAGTAGTTCCGGGACAGCGAACTATGGCTACACCTTC	CASSSGTANYGYTF
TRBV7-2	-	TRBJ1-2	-	TGTGCCAGCAGCTTTAATCCAGGGCGTAATGGCTACACCTTC	CASSFNPGRNGYTF
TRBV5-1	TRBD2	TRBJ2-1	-	TGCGCCAGCAGCTTGGCCCTTGGGCTAGCGGGGGGTCATAATGAGCAGTTCTTC	CASSLALGLAGGHNEQFF
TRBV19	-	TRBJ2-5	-	TGTGCCAGTAGTGCCCGGACACCAGAGACCCAGTACTTC	CASSARTPETQYF
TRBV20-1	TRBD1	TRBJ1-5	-	TGCAGTGCTAGTCTTGCAGGGGGCCAGCCCCAGCATTTT	CSASLAGGQPQHF
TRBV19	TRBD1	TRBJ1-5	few	TGTGCCAGTAGTATTAAGGACACAGGGGGGCCCCAGCATTTT	CASSIKDTGGPQHF
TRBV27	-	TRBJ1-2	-	TGTGCCAGCAGTCCCGGACGGGGGGAGGGCGGCTACACCTTC	CASSPGRGEGGYTF
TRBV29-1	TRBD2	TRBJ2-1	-	TGCAGCGTCCGACGGCGGGGGGGTGAGCAGTTCTTC	CSVRRRGGEQFF
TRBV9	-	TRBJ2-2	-	TGTGCCAGCAGCGTAGGCGGCAACCCGGGAACCGGGGAGCTGTTTTTT	CASSVGGNPGTGELFF
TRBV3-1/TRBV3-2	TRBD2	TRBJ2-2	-	TGTGCCAGCCTGGCGGGGGGTACCGGGGAGCTGTTTTTT	CASLAGGTGELFF
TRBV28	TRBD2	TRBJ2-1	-	TGTGCCAGCAGTTTAGTGGCGGGGGACTACAATGAGCAGTTCTTC	CASSLVAGDYNEQFF
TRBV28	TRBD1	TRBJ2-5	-	TGTGCCAGCAGTTTCTCGGGACAGGGTCAAGAGACCCAGTACTTC	CASSFSGQGQETQYF
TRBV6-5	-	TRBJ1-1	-	TGTGCCGTAGGGGACACTGAAGCTTTCTTT	CAVGDTEAFF
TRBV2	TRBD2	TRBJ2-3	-	TGTGCCAGCCTTGTGGGACTAGCGGGGATTATAACAGATACGCAGTATTTT	CASLVGLAGIITDTQYF
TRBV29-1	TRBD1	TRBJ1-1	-	TGCAGCGTTCGCGAGGGGACAGTCGAGAACACTGAAGCTTTCTTT	CSVREGTVENTEAFF
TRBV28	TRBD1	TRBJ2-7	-	TGTGCCAGCAGAGGGACAGGGACAGCCTACGAGCAGTACTTC	CASRGTGTAYEQYF
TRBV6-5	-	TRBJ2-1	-	TGTGCCAGCAGTTATGGGCAGGGGCCGACCTACAATGAGCAGTTCTTC	CASSYGQGPTYNEQFF
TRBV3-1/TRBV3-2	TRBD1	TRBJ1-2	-	TGTGCCAGCAGCCAAGCGGGACAGCAGAACTATGGCTACACCTTC	CASSQAGQQNYGYTF
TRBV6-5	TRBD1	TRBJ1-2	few	TGTGCCAGCAGATCGGGGACAGGGGAGCTTTATGGCTACACCTTC	CASRSGTGELYGYTF
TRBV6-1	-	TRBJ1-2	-	TGTGCCAGCAGTGAAGCTGGGCGCCATGGCTACACCTTC	CASSEAGRHGYTF
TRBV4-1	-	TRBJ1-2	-	TGCGCCAGCAGCCCAATCGGAGACGCGTATGGCTACACCTTC	CASSPIGDAYGYTF
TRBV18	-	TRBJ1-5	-	TGTGCCAGCTCGACAGATAGCAATCAGCCCCAGCATTTT	CASSTDSNQPQHF
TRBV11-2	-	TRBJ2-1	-	TGTGCCAGCAGCTTAGAAGCGTCGGGGTACAATGAGCAGTTCTTC	CASSLEASGYNEQFF
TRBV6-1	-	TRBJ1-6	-	TGTGCCAGCAGTGAAGATCTGGGGGGGAGCTCCTCGGACTCACCCCTCCACTTT	CASSEDLGGSSSDSPLHF
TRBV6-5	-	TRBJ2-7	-	TGTGCCAGCAGTTATTGGGGGGAGTCCTACGAGCAGTACTTC	CASSYWGESYEQYF
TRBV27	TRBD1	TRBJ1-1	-	TGTGCCAGCAGTGGACAGGGGATCATGAACACTGAAGCTTTCTTT	CASSGQGIMNTEAFF
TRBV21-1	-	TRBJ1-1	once	TGTGCCAGCAGCAAATATCGGAGGGCTCAAAGGGCTTTCTTT	CASSKYRRAQRAFF
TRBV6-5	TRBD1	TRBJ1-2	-	TGTGCCAGCAGTCCGACAGGGATTGCTGGCTACACCTTC	CASSPTGIAGYTF
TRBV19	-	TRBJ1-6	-	TGTGCCAGTAGTATAACGGGAATTAATTCACCCCTCCACTTT	CASSITGINSPLHF
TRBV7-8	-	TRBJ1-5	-	TGTGCCAGCAGTTTAGAGGTGGGCGTATATAGCAATCAGCCCCAGCATTTT	CASSLEVGVYSNQPQHF
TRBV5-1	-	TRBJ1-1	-	TGCGCCAGCAGCTTGGAAGTCGGAGCGAACACTGAAGCTTTCTTT	CASSLEVGANTEAFF
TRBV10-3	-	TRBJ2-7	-	TGTGCCATCAGCCCCGGTAGCTACCCTCCCTACGAGCAGTACTTC	CAISPGSYPPYEQYF
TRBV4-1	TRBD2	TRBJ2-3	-	TGCGCCAGCAGCCAAGTAGCGGGTAAGACAGATACGCAGTATTTT	CASSQVAGKTDTQYF
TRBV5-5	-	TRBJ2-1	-	TGTGCCAGCAGCTCGACTACATACAATGAGCAGTTCTTC	CASSSTTYNEQFF
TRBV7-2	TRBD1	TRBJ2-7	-	TGTGCCAGCAGCCCTCCCCCGGGACAGGGCTCCTACGAGCAGTACTTC	CASSPPPGQGSYEQYF
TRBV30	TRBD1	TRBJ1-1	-	TGTGCCTGGAGTAAGGGATCAGGGGGCAGTGAAGCTTTCTTT	CAWSKGSGGSEAFF
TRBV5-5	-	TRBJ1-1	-	TGTGCCAGCAGCTTGGGAGGGCTGGGCACTGAAGCTTTCTTT	CASSLGGLGTEAFF
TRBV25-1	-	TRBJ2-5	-	TGTGCCAGCAGTCAGGCGGACTACAAAGAGACCCAGTACTTC	CASSQADYKETQYF
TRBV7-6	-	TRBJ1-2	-	TGTGCCAGCAGCCCAGGGGTGGGACATGATTATGGCTACACCTTC	CASSPGVGHDYGYTF
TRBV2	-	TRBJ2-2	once	TGTGCCAGCACCAGGGTAGTCCCGGGGGAGCTGTTTTTT	CASTRVVPGELFF